The clone carrying this T cell receptor beta chain appeared a few times. Its antigen is unknown. This sample stems from a study of CD8 T cells in ankylosing spondylitis. As the method for making TCR beta libraries, quantitative 5'-RACE with molecular barcodes was used. TCRdb analysed the 5' RACE reads with MiXCR anew, one entry per CDR3 protein. Of over 100,000 distinct CDR3 sequences listed, 10% to 12% are singletons. Germline CDR1 is SGHVS and CDR2 is FNYEAQ. The germline V and J ends were trimmed by 4 bases and 1 base, with 10 bases remaining between them. The CDR3 spans 14 residues. Overall study results and limits: A CD8+ phenotype characterized the disease-linked clones, which were relatively rare in peripheral blood. Significantly higher representation of disease-linked clones was reported for matched ankylosing spondylitis synovial fluid. Within ankylosing spondylitis blood, a TCR beta motif made up of several highly homologous variants appeared to be characteristic.

The chain joins TRBV7-6 to TRBJ1-1; D is undetermined. The specimen was blood, either unsorted or a sorted T cell fraction (not recorded which). The TCR originated in a female donor with ankylosing spondylitis or in good health (not recorded which). CDR3 sequence reads: CASSYQSQNTEAFF. The DNA of the CDR3 is TGTGCCAGCAGCTATCAGTCCCAGAACACTGAAGCTTTCTTT.